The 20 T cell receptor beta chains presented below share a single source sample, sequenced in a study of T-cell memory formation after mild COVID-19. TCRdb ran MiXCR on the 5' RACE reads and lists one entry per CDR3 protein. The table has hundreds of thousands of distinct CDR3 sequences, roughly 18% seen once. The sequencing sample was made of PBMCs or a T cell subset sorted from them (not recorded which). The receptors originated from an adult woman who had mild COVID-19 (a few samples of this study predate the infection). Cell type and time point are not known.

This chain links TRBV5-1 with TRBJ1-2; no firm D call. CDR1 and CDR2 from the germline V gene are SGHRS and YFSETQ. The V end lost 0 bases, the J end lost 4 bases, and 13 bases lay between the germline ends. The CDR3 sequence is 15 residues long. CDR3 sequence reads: CASSLGTSGTYGYTF. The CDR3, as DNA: TGCGCCAGCAGCTTGGGTACGTCAGGCACCTATGGCTACACCTTC.

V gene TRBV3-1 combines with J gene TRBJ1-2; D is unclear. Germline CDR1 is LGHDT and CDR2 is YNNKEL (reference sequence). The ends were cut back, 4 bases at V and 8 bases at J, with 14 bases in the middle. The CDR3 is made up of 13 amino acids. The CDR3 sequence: CASSLRPSSGYTF. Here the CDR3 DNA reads TGTGCCAGCAGCCTTAGACCGTCGAGCGGCTACACCTTC.

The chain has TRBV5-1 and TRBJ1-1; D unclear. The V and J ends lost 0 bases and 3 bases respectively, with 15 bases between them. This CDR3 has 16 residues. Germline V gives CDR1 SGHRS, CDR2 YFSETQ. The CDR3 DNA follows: TGCGCCAGCAGCTTGGGGCGGTTCACTCCGGACACTGAAGCTTTCTTT. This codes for CASSLGRFTPDTEAFF.

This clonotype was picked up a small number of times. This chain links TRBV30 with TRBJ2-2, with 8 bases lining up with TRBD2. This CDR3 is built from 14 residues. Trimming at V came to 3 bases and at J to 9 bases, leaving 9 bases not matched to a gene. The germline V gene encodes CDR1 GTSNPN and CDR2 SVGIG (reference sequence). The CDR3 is CAWRIAGISWELFF. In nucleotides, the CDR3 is TGTGCCTGGAGGATAGCGGGGATTTCCTGGGAGCTGTTTTTT.

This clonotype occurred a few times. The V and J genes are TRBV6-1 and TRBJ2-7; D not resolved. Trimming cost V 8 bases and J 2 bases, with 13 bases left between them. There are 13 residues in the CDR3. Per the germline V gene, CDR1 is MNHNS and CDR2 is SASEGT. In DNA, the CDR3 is TGTGCCAGCCACCGAAGTTCAACCTACGAGCAGTACTTC. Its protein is CASHRSSTYEQYF.

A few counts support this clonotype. The CDR3 DNA follows: TGCGCCAGCAGCCAAGGGAACAGGAACACCAACTATGGCTACACCTTC. Amino acids: CASSQGNRNTNYGYTF. The J gene is TRBJ1-2, the V gene TRBV4-1; TRBD1 is a possible D gene (5 bases). There are 16 residues in the CDR3. Per germline, CDR1 MGHRA and CDR2 YSYEKL. Trimming took 1 base from V and 2 from J, leaving 14 bases between them.

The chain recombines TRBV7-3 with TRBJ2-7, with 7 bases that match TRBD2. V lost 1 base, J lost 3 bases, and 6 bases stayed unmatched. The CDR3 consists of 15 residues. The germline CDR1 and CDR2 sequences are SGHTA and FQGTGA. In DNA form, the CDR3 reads TGTGCCAGCAGCTTAATGGGGACTACCGGCTACGAGCAGTACTTC. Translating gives CASSLMGTTGYEQYF.

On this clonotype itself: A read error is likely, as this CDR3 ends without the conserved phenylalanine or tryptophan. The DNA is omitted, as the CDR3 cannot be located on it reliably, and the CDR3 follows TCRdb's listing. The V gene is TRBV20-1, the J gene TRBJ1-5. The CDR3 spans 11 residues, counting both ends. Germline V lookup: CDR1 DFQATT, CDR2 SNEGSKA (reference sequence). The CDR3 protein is CSASLGMSEHI.

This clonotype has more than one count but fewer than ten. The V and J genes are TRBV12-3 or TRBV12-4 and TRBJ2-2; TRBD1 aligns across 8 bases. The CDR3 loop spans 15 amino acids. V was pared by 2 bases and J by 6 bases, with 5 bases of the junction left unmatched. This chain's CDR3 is CASSLWPGGPGELFF. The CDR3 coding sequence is TGTGCCAGCAGTTTATGGCCAGGGGGCCCCGGGGAGCTGTTTTTT.

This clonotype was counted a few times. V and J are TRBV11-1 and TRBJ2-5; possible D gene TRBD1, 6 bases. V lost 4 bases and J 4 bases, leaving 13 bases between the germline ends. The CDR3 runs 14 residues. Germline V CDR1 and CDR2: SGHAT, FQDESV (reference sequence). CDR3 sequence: CASSSQGRGETQYF. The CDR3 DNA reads TGTGCCAGCAGCTCACAGGGTCGGGGAGAGACCCAGTACTTC.

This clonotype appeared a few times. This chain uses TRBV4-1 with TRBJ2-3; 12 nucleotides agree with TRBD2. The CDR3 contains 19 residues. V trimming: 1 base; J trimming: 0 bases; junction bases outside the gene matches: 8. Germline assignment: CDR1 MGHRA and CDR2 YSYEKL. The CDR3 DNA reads TGCGCCAGCAGCCAAGCGCTAGCGGGGGGGCCGATTAGCACAGATACGCAGTATTTT. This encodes CASSQALAGGPISTDTQYF.

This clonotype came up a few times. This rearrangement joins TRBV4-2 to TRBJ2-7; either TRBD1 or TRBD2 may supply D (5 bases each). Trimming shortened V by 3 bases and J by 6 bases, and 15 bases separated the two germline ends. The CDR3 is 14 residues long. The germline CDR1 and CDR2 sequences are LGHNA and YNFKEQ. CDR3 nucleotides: TGTGCCAGCAGCCACTCAGTGACGGGGACCGAGCAGTACTTC. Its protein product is CASSHSVTGTEQYF.

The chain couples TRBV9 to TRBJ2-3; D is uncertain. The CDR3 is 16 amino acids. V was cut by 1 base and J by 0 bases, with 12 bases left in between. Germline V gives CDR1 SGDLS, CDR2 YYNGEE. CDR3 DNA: TGTGCCAGCAGCGTACAGTCAGGTTATAGCACAGATACGCAGTATTTT. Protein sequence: CASSVQSGYSTDTQYF.

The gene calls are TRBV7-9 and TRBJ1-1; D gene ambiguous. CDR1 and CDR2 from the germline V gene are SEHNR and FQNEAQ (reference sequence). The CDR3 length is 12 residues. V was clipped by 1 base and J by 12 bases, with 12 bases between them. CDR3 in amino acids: CASSLGSLQTFF. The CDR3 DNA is TGTGCCAGCAGCTTAGGAAGCCTCCAAACTTTCTTT.

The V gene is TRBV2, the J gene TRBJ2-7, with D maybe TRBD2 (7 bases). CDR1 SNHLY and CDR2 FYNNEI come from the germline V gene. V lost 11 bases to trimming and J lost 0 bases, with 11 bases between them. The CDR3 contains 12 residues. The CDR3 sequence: CAGRGSSYEQYF. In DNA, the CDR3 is TGTGCCGGGAGGGGGAGCTCCTACGAGCAGTACTTC.

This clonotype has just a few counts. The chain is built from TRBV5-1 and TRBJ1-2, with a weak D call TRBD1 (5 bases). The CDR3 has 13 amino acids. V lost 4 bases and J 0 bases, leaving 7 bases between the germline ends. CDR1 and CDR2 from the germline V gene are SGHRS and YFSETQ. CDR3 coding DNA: TGCGCCAGCAGCCCAGGGTCTAACTATGGCTACACCTTC. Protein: CASSPGSNYGYTF.

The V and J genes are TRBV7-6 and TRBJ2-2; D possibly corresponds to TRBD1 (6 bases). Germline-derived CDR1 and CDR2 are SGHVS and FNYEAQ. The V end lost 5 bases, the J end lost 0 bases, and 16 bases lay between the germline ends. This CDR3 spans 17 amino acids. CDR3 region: CASSPYGTRTNTGELFF. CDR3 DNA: TGTGCCAGCAGCCCCTACGGGACAAGAACGAACACCGGGGAGCTGTTTTTT.

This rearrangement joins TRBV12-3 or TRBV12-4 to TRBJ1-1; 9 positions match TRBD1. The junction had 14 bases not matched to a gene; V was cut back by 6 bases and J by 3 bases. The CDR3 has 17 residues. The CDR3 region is CASRGTGNGLWDTEAFF. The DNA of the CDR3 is TGTGCCAGCAGGGGGACAGGGAACGGATTATGGGACACTGAAGCTTTCTTT.

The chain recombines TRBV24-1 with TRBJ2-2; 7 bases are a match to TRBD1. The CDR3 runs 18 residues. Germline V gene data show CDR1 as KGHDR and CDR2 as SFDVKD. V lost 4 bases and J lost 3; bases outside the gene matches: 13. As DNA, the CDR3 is TGTGCCACCAGTGAAACTCATTCTGACAGGGTGTACACCGGGGAGCTGTTTTTT. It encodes CATSETHSDRVYTGELFF.

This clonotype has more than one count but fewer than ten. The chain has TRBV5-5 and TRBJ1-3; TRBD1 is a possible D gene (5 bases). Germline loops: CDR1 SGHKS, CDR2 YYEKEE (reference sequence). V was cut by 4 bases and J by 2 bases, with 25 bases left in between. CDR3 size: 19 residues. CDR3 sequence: CASSLHLWDRGSTGNTIYF. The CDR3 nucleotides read TGTGCCAGCAGCCTCCACCTATGGGACCGAGGGTCGACTGGAAACACCATATATTTT.